This entry lists 22 T cell receptor beta chains sequenced from one sample in a study of cytomegalovirus exposure and HLA in healthy donors (dated by TCRdb to 2016 to 2017). To prepare the library, the immunoSEQ multiplex PCR assay was applied. For the multiplex PCR, a mixture combining 60 forward primers for TCR Vbeta segments and 13 reverse primers for TCR Jbeta segments was used. Not all clones reach the TCRdb copy of this immuneACCESS table, which keeps in-frame sequences only. Checked studies attribute under half of the gap to unresolved V genes and leave the rest unexplained. The table for this sample lists about 98,000 clones; under 85% of them were counted only once. Jointly, the top ten make up approximately 11% of the sample. Sequencing used PBMCs. These receptor sequences come from a man younger than 35 in good health and CMV-seropositive.

This clone was picked up a small number of times. DNA of the CDR3: TGTGCCACCGACGTTAAGGCGGGGACTGAAGCTTTCTTT. Its translation: CATDVKAGTEAFF. V is TRBV6-1 and J is TRBJ1-1; no clear D gene. Trimming shortened V by 10 bases and J by 5 bases, and 17 bases separated the two germline ends. Germline lookup yields CDR1 MNHNS and CDR2 SASEGT. The CDR3 sequence is 13 residues long.

The chain is built from TRBV7-8 and TRBJ1-5; 8 bases agree with TRBD1. V lost 5 bases, J lost 4 bases, and 7 bases stayed unmatched. The CDR3 totals 15 residues. CDR1 SGHVS and CDR2 FQNEAQ come from the germline V gene. CDR3 loop: CASSPWGQANQPQHF. The CDR3 nucleotides are TGTGCCAGCAGCCCCTGGGGACAGGCAAATCAGCCCCAGCATTTT.

The table lists this clone with a few counts. CDR3 sequence (DNA): TGTGCCACCAGCGTTAGAGTCTCCGGCACAGATACGCAGTATTTT. It specifies CATSVRVSGTDTQYF. This chain uses TRBV15 with TRBJ2-3, with unresolved D. CDR1 and CDR2 (germline): LNHNV, YYDKDF (reference sequence). CDR3 length: 15 amino acids. V was shortened by 5 bases and J by 1 base, with 13 bases between the two germline ends.

The chain couples TRBV5-4 to TRBJ2-1; TRBD2 might be the D (5 bases). The CDR3 runs 13 residues. Germline V gene sequence: CDR1 SGHNT, CDR2 YYREEE (reference sequence). Trimming left V 0 bases short and J 5 bases short, with 6 bases between. CDR3 residues: CASSLAGDNEQFF. DNA for the CDR3: TGTGCCAGCAGCTTGGCCGGGGACAATGAGCAGTTCTTC.

In the case of this clone: In the same sample, other DNA sequences code for this CDR3. This chain joins TRBV27 and TRBJ1-5; TRBD1 matches at 10 bases. V was pared by 6 bases and J by 0 bases, with 11 bases of the junction left unmatched. The germline V gene encodes CDR1 MNHEY and CDR2 SMNVEV (reference sequence). The CDR3 covers 18 residues. The CDR3 protein is CASSPLGRDRGSNQPQHF. CDR3 nucleotide sequence: TGTGCCAGCAGCCCCCTTGGCCGGGACAGGGGTAGCAATCAGCCCCAGCATTTT.

In this sample, this clone turned up once. The J gene is TRBJ2-3, the V gene TRBV5-1, with TRBD2 matching 7 bases. Germline-derived CDR1 and CDR2 are SGHRS and YFSETQ. The V gene end was trimmed by 5 bases and the J gene end by 2 bases; junction bases not matched to a gene: 14. There are 17 residues in the CDR3. CDR3 DNA sequence: TGCGCCAGCAGTTCCCCCCCTAGCGGAATATTCACAGATACGCAGTATTTT. Protein: CASSSPPSGIFTDTQYF.

This clone has only one observation. The chain recombines TRBV10-1 with TRBJ1-5; D not certain. Germline values: CDR1 WNHNN, CDR2 SYGVQD (reference sequence). V shed 2 bases and J shed 11 bases, with 13 bases lying between them. The length of the CDR3 is 13 residues. CDR3: CASSERAGEAQHF. As DNA, the CDR3 is TGCGCCAGCAGTGAGAGGGCGGGAGAGGCCCAGCATTTT.

The V and J genes are TRBV27 and TRBJ2-1; D possibly corresponds to TRBD2 (6 bases). CDR3 length equals 14 residues. V was clipped by 3 bases and J by 6 bases, with 12 bases between them. Per germline, CDR1 MNHEY and CDR2 SMNVEV (reference sequence). The CDR3 protein is CASSLAGPGNEQFF. The CDR3 nucleotides read TGTGCCAGCAGTTTGGCGGGGCCGGGCAATGAGCAGTTCTTC.

This clone was seen only once. This chain links TRBV28 with TRBJ1-1; 9 bases are a match to TRBD1. V shed 3 bases and J 11 bases; nucleotides not matched to a gene: 4. CDR1 MDHEN and CDR2 SYDVKM come from the germline V gene. The CDR3 contains 12 residues. Written as DNA, the CDR3 is TGTGCCAGCAGTTTTGGGACAGGGTGGGCTTTCTTT. Its translation is CASSFGTGWAFF.

With regard to this clone: Other DNA sequences within the sample encode an identical CDR3. The V call is TRBV5-1, the J call TRBJ1-1; a weak D match, TRBD1 (5 bases). Germline V gene lookup returns CDR1 SGHRS and CDR2 YFSETQ. Trimming stripped 2 bases from V and 2 bases from J, with 7 bases between. The CDR3 is 13 amino acids. CDR3 DNA: TGCGCCAGCAGCTTTGACAGAAACACTGAAGCTTTCTTT. Amino acids: CASSFDRNTEAFF.

This clone came up a few times. This chain links TRBV19 with TRBJ2-5, with 12 bases identical to TRBD2. CDR1 LNHDA and CDR2 SQIVND come from the germline V gene (reference sequence). The CDR3 loop spans 16 amino acids. Unmatched junction bases numbered 11, after V lost 3 bases and J lost 9 bases. This CDR3 reads CASSITQGLAGGPQYF. The CDR3 bases are TGTGCCAGTAGTATCACCCAAGGGCTAGCGGGGGGGCCCCAGTACTTC.

The V and J genes are TRBV30 and TRBJ1-5; D is possibly TRBD1 (5 bases). The CDR3 consists of 17 residues. Germline V gene data show CDR1 as GTSNPN and CDR2 as SVGIG (reference sequence). V was shortened by 2 bases and J by 2 bases, with 19 bases between the two germline ends. In DNA form, the CDR3 reads TGTGCCTGGAGTACCAATTTCAGGGTCGAGGGCAATCAGCCCCAGCATTTT. Translated, it gives CAWSTNFRVEGNQPQHF.

CDR3 region: CASSDVRGNAFF. DNA for the CDR3: TGTGCCAGCAGCGACGTCCGGGGTAATGCTTTCTTT. V usage is TRBV5-4 and J usage is TRBJ1-1, with no clear D. The CDR3 is 12 amino acids. Between the trimmed V and J ends, which lost 4 bases and 11 bases, there was a span of 15 bases. The germline CDR1 and CDR2 sequences are SGHNT and YYREEE (reference sequence).

This rearrangement joins TRBV28 to TRBJ2-5, with TRBD2 identical over 7 bases. This CDR3 spans 15 amino acids. V gave up 6 bases and J gave up 2 bases; unmatched junction bases: 9. Germline loops: CDR1 MDHEN, CDR2 SYDVKM. The CDR3 region has the DNA TGTGCCAGCAGGGCCCGTCTAGCGGTACAAGAGACCCAGTACTTC. Protein sequence: CASRARLAVQETQYF.

The chain links TRBV28 to TRBJ1-1; D is ambiguous. The CDR3 has 16 amino acids. V lost 5 bases and J 3 bases, leaving 19 bases between the germline ends. Germline lookup yields CDR1 MDHEN and CDR2 SYDVKM. CDR3 amino acids: CASSPELAGEYTEAFF. CDR3 DNA sequence: TGTGCCAGCAGTCCCGAGCTAGCTGGAGAGTACACTGAAGCTTTCTTT.

CDR3 nucleotide sequence: TGCGCCACCCAAGGGGGCCTCGAGCAGTACTTC. The encoded protein is CATQGGLEQYF. The chain joins TRBV10-2 to TRBJ2-7, with 7 bases lining up with TRBD1. The CDR3 has 11 amino acids. With 10 bases clipped from V and 6 bases from J, the junction kept 6 bases outside the gene matches. Germline loops: CDR1 WSHSY, CDR2 SAAADI.

The chain recombines TRBV18 with TRBJ2-7; tentatively, D is TRBD1 (6 bases). The CDR3 totals 13 residues. Germline loops: CDR1 KGHSH, CDR2 LQKENI. Trimming pared 2 bases from V and 4 bases from J, leaving 9 bases between. CDR3 in amino acids: CASSPGDKYEQYF. The CDR3 DNA reads TGTGCCAGCTCACCAGGGGACAAATACGAGCAGTACTTC.

This clone was recorded a few times. This chain connects TRBV7-8 to TRBJ1-3; 7 nucleotides match TRBD1. The germline gives CDR1 SGHVS, CDR2 FQNEAQ. The CDR3 contains 13 residues. J was trimmed by 4 bases and V by 3 bases; bases with no gene match: 0. Written as DNA, the CDR3 is TGTGCCAGCAGCTTCAGGGGGGGAAACACCATATATTTT. Its translation is CASSFRGGNTIYF.

The V gene is TRBV7-6, the J gene TRBJ2-2; possible D gene TRBD2, 6 bases. Germline CDR1 is SGHVS and CDR2 is FNYEAQ. Trimming shortened V by 1 base and J by 7 bases, and 10 bases separated the two germline ends. The length of the CDR3 is 14 residues. The CDR3 here is CASSLDGGDGELFF. CDR3 nucleotide sequence: TGTGCCAGCAGCTTAGATGGAGGGGACGGGGAGCTGTTTTTT.

This clone was seen a handful of times. The V and J genes are TRBV6-5 and TRBJ1-3, with 7 bases matching TRBD1. V dropped 6 bases and J dropped 2; count of bases not matched to a gene: 7. The CDR3 has 15 residues. Germline-derived CDR1 and CDR2 are MNHEY and SVGAGI. The CDR3 loop is CASSTDDRAGNTIYF. CDR3 coding DNA: TGTGCCAGCAGCACCGATGACAGGGCTGGAAACACCATATATTTT.

The chain recombines TRBV9 with TRBJ1-5; 8 nucleotides agree with TRBD1. The CDR3 covers 14 residues. CDR1 is SGDLS, CDR2 YYNGEE, per germline. The V gene end was trimmed by 2 bases and the J gene end by 6 bases; junction bases not matched to a gene: 4. CDR3 loop: CASSVDRGGQPQHF. CDR3 nucleotides: TGTGCCAGCAGCGTTGACAGGGGAGGTCAGCCCCAGCATTTT.

The chain joins TRBV7-9 to TRBJ1-2; D gene unclear. The length of the CDR3 is 14 residues. Germline CDR1 is SEHNR and CDR2 is FQNEAQ (reference sequence). The V gene lost 5 bases and the J gene lost 4 bases, with 14 bases spanning the gap. DNA of the CDR3: TGTGCCAGCAGCCGGTTAACAGAGACCTATGGCTACACCTTC. Its protein is CASSRLTETYGYTF.